The 14 T cell receptor beta chains presented below share a single source sample, sequenced in a study of blood T cell repertoires in COVID-19. TCRdb keeps only in-frame clones here, not all; method: immunoSEQ multiplex PCR. The table records some 200,000 clones, 80% to 90% of them present only once. Sequenced: peripheral blood. The receptors here all came from a woman of 80 years or more with acute or convalescent COVID-19.

The V and J genes are TRBV28 and TRBJ2-1; TRBD1 agrees at 7 bases. Trimming at V came to 6 bases and at J to 7 bases, leaving 6 bases not matched to a gene. Germline values: CDR1 MDHEN, CDR2 SYDVKM. There are 13 residues in the CDR3. In DNA, the CDR3 is TGTGCCAGCAGGCAGGGGGTAGTTAATGAGCAGTTCTTC. Translating gives CASRQGVVNEQFF.

The chain is built from TRBV19 and TRBJ1-5; the D gene is possibly TRBD1 (6 bases). This CDR3 spans 19 amino acids. CDR1 and CDR2 (germline): LNHDA, SQIVND (reference sequence). V lost 3 bases, J lost 0 bases, and 21 bases lay in between. Here the CDR3 reads CASSIPTGSGDYSNQPQHF. CDR3 DNA sequence: TGTGCCAGTAGTATTCCTACAGGGAGTGGGGACTATAGCAATCAGCCCCAGCATTTT.

J is TRBJ2-3 and V is TRBV10-3, with 9 bases lining up with TRBD1. The germline gives CDR1 ENHRY, CDR2 SYGVKD. This CDR3 contains 17 residues. V gave up 3 bases and J gave up 3 bases; unmatched junction bases: 10. CDR3 protein: CAISEIMGTGSTDTQYF. The CDR3 coding sequence is TGTGCCATCAGTGAAATAATGGGGACAGGGTCGACAGATACGCAGTATTTT.

Concerning this clone: This specimen includes other DNA sequences encoding the same CDR3. V gene TRBV5-1 combines with J gene TRBJ2-7; 8 bases agree with TRBD1. Germline V gene data show CDR1 as SGHRS and CDR2 as YFSETQ. The CDR3 consists of 14 residues. The J segment lost 3 bases and the V segment lost 4 bases, leaving 6 bases of the junction unmatched. The DNA for the CDR3 is TGCGCCAGCAGCCGTGGACAGGGAAACTACGAGCAGTACTTC. This codes for CASSRGQGNYEQYF.

The rearrangement links TRBV6-5 to TRBJ2-5; 8 bases line up with TRBD2. The CDR3 loop spans 15 amino acids. The junction had 2 bases not matched to a gene; V was cut back by 0 bases and J by 2 bases. The germline gives CDR1 MNHEY, CDR2 SVGAGI. CDR3 nucleotides: TGTGCCAGCAGTTACTCTAGCGGGGCTCAAGAGACCCAGTACTTC. Protein sequence: CASSYSSGAQETQYF.

This chain joins TRBV4-3 and TRBJ2-3; TRBD1 matches at 10 bases. With 0 bases clipped from V and 4 bases from J, the junction kept 4 bases outside the gene matches. The germline V gene has CDR1 LGHNA and CDR2 YSLEER. The CDR3 has 16 residues. This CDR3 reads CASSQDGTGVADTQYF. In nucleotides, the CDR3 is TGCGCCAGCAGCCAAGATGGGACAGGGGTCGCAGATACGCAGTATTTT.

The J gene is TRBJ2-6, the V gene TRBV7-3, with D tentatively TRBD2 (5 bases). Trimming removed 2 bases from V and 0 bases from J, with 8 bases in between. The germline V gene encodes CDR1 SGHTA and CDR2 FQGTGA. This CDR3 region has 16 residues. The CDR3 here is CASSLVRGSGANVLTF. The CDR3 DNA reads TGTGCCAGCAGCTTAGTACGGGGCTCTGGGGCCAACGTCCTGACTTTC.

In this sample, this clone turned up many times. This chain links TRBV7-9 with TRBJ2-1; 8 nucleotides line up with TRBD2. The V and J ends lost 4 bases and 1 base, in that order; junction bases with no gene match: 12. The CDR3 loop spans 18 amino acids. Germline lookup yields CDR1 SEHNR and CDR2 FQNEAQ (reference sequence). The CDR3 protein is CASSSIGGREDSYNEQFF. In DNA, the CDR3 is TGTGCCAGCAGCTCGATCGGTGGGCGGGAGGATTCCTACAATGAGCAGTTCTTC.

The chain carries TRBV5-4 and TRBJ1-1; D gene uncertain. This CDR3 is built from 14 residues. Trimming removed 2 bases at V and 2 bases at J, with 10 bases between. Germline V gene data show CDR1 as SGHNT and CDR2 as YYREEE (reference sequence). DNA of the CDR3: TGTGCCAGCAGCTTCGTAGGCGGTAACACTGAAGCTTTCTTT. Amino acids: CASSFVGGNTEAFF.

The chain is built from TRBV9 and TRBJ2-3; 7 bases align to TRBD2. The CDR3 runs to 16 residues. V shed 6 bases and J 3 bases; nucleotides not matched to a gene: 13. Looked up from germline, CDR1 is SGDLS and CDR2 is YYNGEE. The CDR3 coding sequence is TGTGCCAGCACCCCCGGGTTAGGGAGGGAGACAGATACGCAGTATTTT. Protein sequence: CASTPGLGRETDTQYF.

The chain combines TRBV28 with TRBJ1-6, with TRBD1 matching 11 bases. Germline V gene sequence: CDR1 MDHEN, CDR2 SYDVKM. The ends lost 6 bases at V and 9 bases at J; junction bases unmatched: 7. The CDR3 is made up of 15 amino acids. This chain's CDR3 is CASSFGGTGGSPLHF. For the CDR3, the DNA is TGTGCCAGCAGCTTTGGGGGGACAGGGGGTTCACCCCTCCACTTT.

This chain links TRBV5-6 with TRBJ1-2, with D unresolved. V gave up 3 bases and J gave up 4 bases, with 13 bases separating them. From germline, CDR1 is SGHDT and CDR2 YYEEEE. The CDR3 sequence is 14 residues long. For the CDR3, the DNA is TGTGCCAGCAGCTCGGGCCTGGGAGGCTATGGCTACACCTTC. This gives the protein CASSSGLGGYGYTF.

This chain connects TRBV3-1 (or the pseudogene TRBV3-2) to TRBJ2-3; 11 nucleotides line up with TRBD2. Germline V gives CDR1 LGHDT, CDR2 YNNKEL (reference sequence). J was trimmed by 1 base and V by 5 bases; bases with no gene match: 8. The CDR3 covers 17 residues. The CDR3 DNA reads TGTGCCAGCAGCTCCCCAGCGGGACTAGCGGGCACAGATACGCAGTATTTT. Translating it yields CASSSPAGLAGTDTQYF.

The V call is TRBV18, the J call TRBJ2-2; 9 bases map to TRBD1. There are 16 residues in the CDR3. The germline gives CDR1 KGHSH, CDR2 LQKENI. V shed 2 bases and J 1 base; nucleotides not matched to a gene: 2. The CDR3 sequence: CASSPRGQGNTGELFF. In DNA, the CDR3 is TGTGCCAGCTCACCAAGGGGACAGGGGAACACCGGGGAGCTGTTTTTT.